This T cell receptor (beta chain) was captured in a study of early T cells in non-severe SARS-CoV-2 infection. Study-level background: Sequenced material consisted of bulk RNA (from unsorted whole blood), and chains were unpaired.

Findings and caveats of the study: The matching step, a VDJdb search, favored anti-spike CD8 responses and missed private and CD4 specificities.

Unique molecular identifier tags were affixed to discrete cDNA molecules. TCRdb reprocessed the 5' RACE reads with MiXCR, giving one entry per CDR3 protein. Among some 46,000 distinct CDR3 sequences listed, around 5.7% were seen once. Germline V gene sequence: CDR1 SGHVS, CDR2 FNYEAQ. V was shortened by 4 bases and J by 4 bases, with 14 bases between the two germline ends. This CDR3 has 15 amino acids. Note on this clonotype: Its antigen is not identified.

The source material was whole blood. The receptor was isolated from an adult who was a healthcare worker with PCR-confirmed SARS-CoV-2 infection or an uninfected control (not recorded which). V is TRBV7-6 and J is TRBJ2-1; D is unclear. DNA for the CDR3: TGTGCCAGCAGCTCATCGTCAGGACGGTACAATGAGCAGTTCTTC. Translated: CASSSSSGRYNEQFF.